This T cell receptor beta chain appears in the sequencing data of a study of T cells in Graves' hyperthyroidism and ophthalmopathy. Study-level results: Ophthalmopathy was identified by the model a median around 6.9 months ahead of onset.

This clonotype was found many times. Its antigen is not identified. Regions amplified from RNA transcripts were the TCR beta CDR3 regions. TCR CDR3 regions were first amplified by RT-PCR with HTBI primers. TCRdb re-derived calls from the multiplex PCR reads in MiXCR, one entry per CDR3 protein. The sample lists about 260,000 distinct CDR3 sequences; roughly 17% were seen once. Inclusion characteristics of ophthalmopathy patients comprised a Clinical Activity Score of at least 3, a NOSPECS grade of at least 4, and duration under 3 months. Thyroid ultrasound and orbital computed tomography, with clinical symptoms and serum thyroxine and TRAb, informed diagnoses. Sequencing was carried out using blood. The clonotype was recovered from a woman younger than 35 with Graves' ophthalmopathy.

The CDR3: CSATSGTPYEQYF. For the CDR3, the DNA is TGCAGTGCTACTAGCGGGACCCCCTACGAGCAGTACTTC. This rearrangement joins TRBV20-1 to TRBJ2-7, with 9 bases aligning to TRBD2. CDR1 and CDR2 (germline): DFQATT, SNEGSKA (reference sequence). The CDR3 length is 13 residues. The V segment lost 4 bases and the J segment 2 bases; nucleotides outside the gene matches: 3.